Presented here are 26 T cell receptor beta chains from one specimen sequenced in a study of blood T cells in healthy people across ages. A sample-barcoded 5' primer and a J-beta primer mix were used in a second PCR of roughly 7 to 12 cycles. One entry per CDR3 protein, called by TCRdb with MiXCR from the 5' RACE reads. In the table there are about a million distinct CDR3 sequences, roughly half of which are singletons. Material: blood. The receptors shown here come from a woman aged 55-70 years in good health.

This chain joins TRBV7-9 and TRBJ1-1, with 8 bases fitting TRBD1. V trimming: 0 bases; J trimming: 7 bases; junction bases outside the gene matches: 4. The CDR3 runs to 14 residues. Germline loops: CDR1 SEHNR, CDR2 FQNEAQ (reference sequence). CDR3 sequence reads: CASSLAQGANEAFF. The DNA for the CDR3 is TGTGCCAGCAGCTTAGCCCAGGGGGCGAATGAAGCTTTCTTT.

This chain links TRBV29-1 with TRBJ2-1, with 7 nucleotides matching TRBD1. CDR1 and CDR2 from the germline V gene are SQVTM and ANQGSEA. J lost 3 bases, V lost 6 bases, and 11 bases had no gene match. The length of the CDR3 is 15 residues. The CDR3 loop is CSVPSDRAIYNEQFF. As DNA, the CDR3 is TGCAGCGTCCCATCCGACAGGGCTATCTACAATGAGCAGTTCTTC.

The rearrangement links TRBV29-1 to TRBJ2-1; tentatively, D is TRBD1 or TRBD2 (6 bases each). Trimming took 4 bases from V and 3 from J, leaving 13 bases between them. CDR1 SQVTM and CDR2 ANQGSEA come from the germline V gene. CDR3 length: 14 residues. CDR3 in DNA: TGCAGCGTTGCGGGGGCTAGCGTCTACAATGAGCAGTTCTTC. The encoded protein is CSVAGASVYNEQFF.

This clonotype was detected only once. This rearrangement joins TRBV28 to TRBJ2-7; TRBD1 is a possible D gene (6 bases). The V gene lost 3 bases and the J gene lost 6 bases, with 18 bases spanning the gap. The CDR3 runs to 15 residues. Germline CDR1 is MDHEN and CDR2 is SYDVKM. CDR3 coding DNA: TGTGCCAGCAGTTTCAGGACAGTGATATATCTCGAGCAGTACTTC. Encoded protein: CASSFRTVIYLEQYF.

This chain connects TRBV20-1 to TRBJ1-6; maybe TRBD1 (6 bases). CDR3 size: 16 residues. Trimming cost V 7 bases and J 0 bases, with 16 bases left between them. Germline CDR1 is DFQATT and CDR2 is SNEGSKA (reference sequence). For the CDR3, the DNA is TGCAGTGTGTCAGGGGAGAAGGGCTCCTATAATTCACCCCTCCACTTT. Translating it yields CSVSGEKGSYNSPLHF.

This clonotype was recorded at least ten times. This chain uses TRBV7-2 with TRBJ2-5; D uncertain. This CDR3 is built from 13 residues. Per germline, CDR1 SGHTA and CDR2 FQGNSA. Deletions cut 1 base from V and 1 base from J, with 4 bases between. CDR3 loop: CASSLGVQETQYF. The CDR3 bases are TGTGCCAGCAGCTTAGGAGTCCAAGAGACCCAGTACTTC.

This clonotype was detected a few times. This rearrangement joins TRBV29-1 to TRBJ2-1, with D hard to call. V dropped 6 bases and J dropped 2 bases, with 11 bases sitting between them. Per germline, CDR1 SQVTM and CDR2 ANQGSEA. CDR3 length equals 13 residues. CDR3 DNA: TGCAGCGTGTTTCGGCGGACCTACAATGAGCAGTTCTTC. Translating gives CSVFRRTYNEQFF.

This sequence joins TRBV20-1 and TRBJ2-1, with 7 bases fitting TRBD2. Germline lookup yields CDR1 DFQATT and CDR2 SNEGSKA (reference sequence). Germline trimming cut 3 bases from V and 12 bases from J; bases unmatched to any gene: 20. This CDR3 is built from 16 residues. The CDR3 reads CSASRGGGPGAIGQFF. Here the CDR3 DNA reads TGCAGTGCTAGTAGGGGCGGGGGTCCCGGCGCAATTGGGCAGTTCTTC.

This clonotype was picked up many times. The chain couples TRBV6-2 or TRBV6-3 to TRBJ2-7; a weak D match, TRBD1 (5 bases). Germline V gene data show CDR1 as MNHEY and CDR2 as SVGEGT. Between the trimmed V and J ends, which lost 2 bases and 3 bases, there was a span of 11 bases. The CDR3 consists of 14 residues. The CDR3 loop is CASSYTDSSYEQYF. CDR3 sequence (DNA): TGTGCCAGCAGTTACACCGACAGCAGCTACGAGCAGTACTTC.

The chain employs TRBV21-1 and TRBJ2-5; the tabulated D call, TRBD1, remains unverified against the DNA. TRBV21-1 is marked as a pseudogene. The CDR3 is 19 residues long. The CDR3 bases are TGTGCCAGCAGAGGAATGACAGGGCGCGGGAGGATCGTCGTGGAGACCCAGTACTTC. Its translation: CASRGMTGRGRIVVETQYF.

The J gene is TRBJ2-1, the V gene TRBV7-2; 9 bases match TRBD2. The germline CDR1 and CDR2 sequences are SGHTA and FQGNSA. V was pared by 2 bases and J by 7 bases, with 9 bases of the junction left unmatched. The CDR3 extends over 16 amino acids. This CDR3 is CASSLHAGGPQNEQFF. CDR3 bases: TGTGCCAGCAGCTTACACGCGGGAGGGCCGCAAAATGAGCAGTTCTTC.

In this sample, this clonotype turned up a few times. The gene calls are TRBV27 and TRBJ2-1, with 9 bases matching TRBD2. The J call is doubtful: the DNA matches TRBJ2-7 better. The CDR3 totals 16 residues. Germline V gene sequence: CDR1 MNHEY, CDR2 SMNVEV (reference sequence). CDR3 residues: CASSPRAGGTYNEQYF. The CDR3 DNA is TGTGCCAGCAGTCCGAGAGCGGGAGGAACTTACAATGAGCAGTACTTC.

This clonotype was found a few times. This sequence joins TRBV14 and TRBJ2-7; 7 bases align to TRBD2. Trimming removed 3 bases from V and 2 bases from J; junction bases left unmatched: 10. The germline V gene encodes CDR1 SGHDN and CDR2 FVKESK. The CDR3 is 16 residues long. The CDR3: CASSHRIIAGAYEQYF. The CDR3 region has the DNA TGTGCCAGCAGCCACCGAATAATAGCGGGTGCCTACGAGCAGTACTTC.

The genes are TRBV7-9 and TRBJ2-7; unclear D gene. The CDR3 runs 13 residues. V lost 5 bases and J 6 bases, leaving 14 bases between the germline ends. Per germline, CDR1 SEHNR and CDR2 FQNEAQ (reference sequence). CDR3 sequence reads: CASSQPATIEQYF. In nucleotides, the CDR3 is TGTGCCAGCAGCCAACCGGCTACCATCGAGCAGTACTTC.

This CDR3 reads CASSKQVSYEQYF. The CDR3 coding sequence is TGTGCCAGCAGCAAACAGGTTTCCTACGAGCAGTACTTC. The chain uses TRBV7-2 and TRBJ2-7; weak D call: TRBD1 (5 bases). This CDR3 is 13 amino acids long. V was clipped by 5 bases and J by 1 base, with 9 bases between them. The V gene's germline CDR1 is SGHTA and CDR2 FQGNSA.

This clonotype turned up a few times. V is TRBV18 and J is TRBJ1-2, with a weak D call TRBD1 (5 bases). Germline CDR1 is KGHSH and CDR2 is LQKENI. V lost 3 bases to trimming and J lost 2 bases, with 22 bases between them. The CDR3 loop spans 18 amino acids. CDR3 DNA: TGTGCCAGCTCACCCGAGGGGAGCCTCTCACTTTACAACTATGGCTACACCTTC. It codes for CASSPEGSLSLYNYGYTF.

J is TRBJ2-3 and V is TRBV3-1, with 12 nucleotides matching TRBD2. The CDR3 sequence is 17 residues long. Germline V gene lookup returns CDR1 LGHDT and CDR2 YNNKEL (reference sequence). J was trimmed by 3 bases and V by 1 base; bases with no gene match: 5. For the CDR3, the DNA is TGTGCCAGCAGCCAAGGACTAGCGGGAGTATCGACAGATACGCAGTATTTT. Translation gives CASSQGLAGVSTDTQYF.

This chain uses TRBV7-9 with TRBJ1-2, with D unresolved. The V gene lost 1 base and the J gene lost 3 bases, with 24 bases spanning the gap. The CDR3 sequence is 19 residues long. Germline loops: CDR1 SEHNR, CDR2 FQNEAQ (reference sequence). This chain's CDR3 is CASSLGPPGRRRNYYGYTF. In DNA, the CDR3 is TGTGCCAGCAGCTTAGGACCGCCGGGCAGAAGGCGGAACTACTATGGCTACACCTTC.

The chain recombines TRBV6-6 with TRBJ2-1; 8 bases align to TRBD1. Germline-derived CDR1 and CDR2 are MNHNY and SVGAGI (reference sequence). After removal of 5 bases from V and 3 bases from J, the junction contained 6 bases not matched to a gene. The CDR3 consists of 15 residues. The CDR3 is CASSGLDRVYNEQFF. The CDR3 DNA is TGTGCCAGCAGTGGATTGGACAGGGTCTACAATGAGCAGTTCTTC.

The table lists this clonotype with a few counts. The J gene is TRBJ2-1, the V gene TRBV28; 10 bases line up with TRBD2. V gave up 6 bases and J gave up 0 bases; unmatched junction bases: 14. CDR3 length: 19 amino acids. Germline V lookup: CDR1 MDHEN, CDR2 SYDVKM. The CDR3 DNA sequence: TGTGCCAGCAGATCCTCGACTAGCGGGCCCTCCAGCTCCTACAATGAGCAGTTCTTC. Its translation: CASRSSTSGPSSSYNEQFF.

In this sample, this clonotype turned up many times. V and J are TRBV6-5 and TRBJ2-7, with D perhaps TRBD2 (7 bases). V was cut by 6 bases and J by 2 bases, with 17 bases left in between. The CDR3 is 15 amino acids. CDR1 is MNHEY and CDR2 is SVGAGI in the germline V gene. This CDR3 is CASRPLGGGTYEQYF. In DNA form, the CDR3 reads TGTGCCAGCAGACCCCTGGGAGGGGGAACCTACGAGCAGTACTTC.

This clonotype came up a few times. V is TRBV5-1 and J is TRBJ2-5; D is ambiguous. Germline V gene data show CDR1 as SGHRS and CDR2 as YFSETQ. Trimming pared 5 bases from V and 2 bases from J, leaving 13 bases between. CDR3 length: 14 residues. The CDR3 DNA reads TGCGCCAGCAGATTTGGCACTTCTCAAGAGACCCAGTACTTC. Amino acids: CASRFGTSQETQYF.

V and J are TRBV20-1 and TRBJ2-1, with D perhaps TRBD1 (6 bases). The germline CDR1 and CDR2 sequences are DFQATT and SNEGSKA (reference sequence). The CDR3 runs to 15 residues. V was clipped by 5 bases and J by 5 bases, with 19 bases between them. The CDR3 sequence is CSAWGPTIPHNEQFF. The CDR3 nucleotides are TGCAGTGCTTGGGGGCCCACAATACCACACAATGAGCAGTTCTTC.

The chain has TRBV20-1 and TRBJ2-7; 11 bases match TRBD2. The CDR3 extends over 14 amino acids. Trimming cost V 6 bases and J 5 bases; bases outside gene matches: 9. Germline CDR1 reads DFQATT; CDR2 reads SNEGSKA (reference sequence). The chain's CDR3 is CSAHPLAGGNEQYF. The CDR3 DNA reads TGCAGTGCCCATCCTCTAGCGGGAGGAAACGAGCAGTACTTC.

This clonotype was counted a few times. The chain couples TRBV7-2 to TRBJ2-7; a weak D match, TRBD2 (5 bases). CDR1 SGHTA and CDR2 FQGNSA come from the germline V gene. This CDR3 has 14 residues. V gave up 6 bases and J gave up 0 bases, with 12 bases separating them. The CDR3 region has the DNA TGTGCCAGCAGAAAAGAGGAGGCCTCCTACGAGCAGTACTTC. Its protein is CASRKEEASYEQYF.

This clonotype was detected only a few times. The V and J genes are TRBV6-6 and TRBJ1-2; D is unresolved. V gave up 10 bases and J gave up 8 bases, with 17 bases separating them. In germline, CDR1 is MNHNY, CDR2 SVGAGI (reference sequence). This CDR3 contains 12 residues. CDR3 protein: CATLWGIGGYTF. For the CDR3, the DNA is TGTGCCACCCTGTGGGGTATTGGAGGCTACACCTTC.